This TCR beta chain stems from a study of T-cell memory formation after mild COVID-19. Comments on this clonotype: Its antigen is not known.

There are 13 residues in the CDR3. Between the trimmed V and J ends, which lost 8 bases and 1 base, there was a span of 11 bases. Germline values: CDR1 KGHSH, CDR2 LQKENI. With constant-segment primers, 5'RACE yielded cDNA libraries of TCR alpha and TCR beta that carried sample barcodes and UMIs. TCRdb re-called the 5' RACE reads with MiXCR, one entry per CDR3 protein. The table shows 560,000 or so distinct CDR3 sequences, with around a sixth occurring only once. Study-wide results and caveats: CD4+ contracting clones lay mainly in CM and EM, CD8+ ones in EMRA.

This clonotype was sampled from an adult woman who had mild COVID-19 (a few samples of this study predate the infection). Cell type and time point are not known. Sequenced input: PBMCs or a T cell subset sorted from them (not recorded which). V and J are TRBV18 and TRBJ1-1; D may be TRBD1 (6 bases). The CDR3 region is CASTQGRNTEAFF. The CDR3 DNA is TGTGCCAGCACTCAGGGGCGGAACACTGAAGCTTTCTTT.